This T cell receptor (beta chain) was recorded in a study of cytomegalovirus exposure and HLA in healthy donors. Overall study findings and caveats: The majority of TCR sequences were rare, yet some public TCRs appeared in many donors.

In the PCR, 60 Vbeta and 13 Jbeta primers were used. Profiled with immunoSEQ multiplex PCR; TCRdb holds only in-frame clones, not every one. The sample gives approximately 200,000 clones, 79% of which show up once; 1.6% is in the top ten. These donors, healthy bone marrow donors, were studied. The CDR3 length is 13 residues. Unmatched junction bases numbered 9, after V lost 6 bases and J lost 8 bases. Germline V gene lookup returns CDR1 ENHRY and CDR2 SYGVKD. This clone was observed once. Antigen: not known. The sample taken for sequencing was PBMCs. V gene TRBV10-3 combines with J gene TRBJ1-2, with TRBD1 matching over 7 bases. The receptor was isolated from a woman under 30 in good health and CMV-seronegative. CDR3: CAISPTGVGGYTF. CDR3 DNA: TGTGCCATCAGCCCTACAGGGGTGGGCGGCTACACCTTC.